The 10 T cell receptor beta chains below all came from one sample that was sequenced in a study of cytomegalovirus exposure and HLA in healthy donors. Sequencing used immunoSEQ multiplex PCR; TCRdb keeps in-frame clones, though not all of them. The data show over 200,000 clones, around four fifths seen once. The sequencing sample was made of PBMCs. These receptors were taken from a woman younger than 45 in good health and CMV-seropositive.

The CDR3 region is CASRDSGVYNEQFF. The CDR3 coding sequence is TGTGCCAGCAGGGACAGCGGAGTCTACAATGAGCAGTTCTTC. The V call is TRBV2, the J call TRBJ2-1; weak D call: TRBD1 (6 bases). The ends were cut back, 6 bases at V and 3 bases at J, with 12 bases in the middle. From germline, CDR1 is SNHLY and CDR2 FYNNEI. The CDR3 has 14 amino acids.

Remarks on this clone: A far bigger clonotype differs at one base, so this is likely a read error. The chain has TRBV27 and TRBJ2-1; either TRBD1 or TRBD2 may fit D (5 bases each). From germline, CDR1 is MNHEY and CDR2 SMNVEV (reference sequence). There are 14 residues in the CDR3. V lost 5 bases to trimming and J lost 0 bases, with 8 bases between them. CDR3 nucleotide sequence: TGTGCCAGCAGTGAGGGGAGCTCCTACAATGAGCAGTTCTTC. Protein product: CASSEGSSYNEQFF.

This rearrangement joins TRBV15 to TRBJ2-7, with D possibly called TRBD1 or TRBD2 (6 bases each). Per germline, CDR1 LNHNV and CDR2 YYDKDF (reference sequence). Trimming took 8 bases from V and 5 from J, leaving 22 bases between them. The CDR3 sequence is 15 residues long. CDR3 amino acids: CATSQSGATTDEQYF. CDR3 nucleotide sequence: TGTGCCACCTCCCAGTCGGGGGCGACGACCGACGAGCAGTACTTC.

This chain joins TRBV5-1 and TRBJ2-1, with 9 bases fitting TRBD2. CDR3 length equals 15 residues. CDR1 is SGHRS, CDR2 YFSETQ, per germline. V trimming: 0 bases; J trimming: 2 bases; junction bases outside the gene matches: 0. The CDR3 sequence is CASSLGLAAYNEQFF. CDR3 DNA: TGCGCCAGCAGCTTGGGACTAGCGGCCTACAATGAGCAGTTCTTC.

The chain is built from TRBV12-5 and TRBJ2-3; 14 nucleotides match TRBD2. The CDR3 spans 17 residues. The V gene end was trimmed by 1 base and the J gene end by 5 bases; junction bases not matched to a gene: 5. In germline, CDR1 is LGHNT, CDR2 FRNRAP. In DNA form, the CDR3 reads TGTGCTAGTGGTTTGGCGGGACTAGCGGGAGTTTTAGATACGCAGTATTTT. Its protein is CASGLAGLAGVLDTQYF.

The chain recombines TRBV5-6 with TRBJ2-3; no definite D call. Germline-derived CDR1 and CDR2 are SGHDT and YYEEEE. The CDR3 covers 13 residues. V was clipped by 1 base and J by 1 base, with 4 bases between them. CDR3: CASSLYGTDTQYF. The CDR3 coding sequence is TGTGCCAGCAGCTTGTACGGCACAGATACGCAGTATTTT.

The rearrangement joins TRBV7-2 to TRBJ2-7; possibly TRBD1 for D (6 bases). Germline assignment: CDR1 SGHTA and CDR2 FQGNSA. The CDR3 is made up of 13 amino acids. V was pared by 1 base and J by 6 bases, with 10 bases between. In DNA, the CDR3 is TGTGCCAGCAGCTTAGGACAGGCCCCCGAGCAGTACTTC. It codes for CASSLGQAPEQYF.

The rearrangement joins TRBV11-2 to TRBJ1-1; a weak D match, TRBD1 (6 bases). The CDR3 covers 13 residues. V lost 6 bases and J 6 bases, leaving 14 bases between the germline ends. Germline V gene data show CDR1 as SGHAT and CDR2 as FQNNGV. The CDR3 DNA follows: TGTGCCAGCAGAGGGGGGGGAGGGGCTGAAGCTTTCTTT. Its translation: CASRGGGGAEAFF.

This clone was found a few times. This chain uses TRBV5-1 with TRBJ1-2; D not resolved. Trimming stripped 4 bases from V and 10 bases from J, with 20 bases between. CDR3 size: 14 residues. CDR1 SGHRS and CDR2 YFSETQ come from the germline V gene. As DNA, the CDR3 is TGCGCCAGCAGCGTTGAGGGAAACGGACCAATCTACACCTTC. Translation: CASSVEGNGPIYTF.

V and J are TRBV6-1 and TRBJ1-5; D unresolved. Germline CDR1 reads MNHNS; CDR2 reads SASEGT. Trimming took off 4 bases at V and 0 bases at J, with 10 bases between the two ends. There are 15 residues in the CDR3. The chain's CDR3 is CASSVGRGSNQPQHF. In nucleotides, the CDR3 is TGTGCCAGCAGTGTGGGGAGAGGTAGCAATCAGCCCCAGCATTTT.